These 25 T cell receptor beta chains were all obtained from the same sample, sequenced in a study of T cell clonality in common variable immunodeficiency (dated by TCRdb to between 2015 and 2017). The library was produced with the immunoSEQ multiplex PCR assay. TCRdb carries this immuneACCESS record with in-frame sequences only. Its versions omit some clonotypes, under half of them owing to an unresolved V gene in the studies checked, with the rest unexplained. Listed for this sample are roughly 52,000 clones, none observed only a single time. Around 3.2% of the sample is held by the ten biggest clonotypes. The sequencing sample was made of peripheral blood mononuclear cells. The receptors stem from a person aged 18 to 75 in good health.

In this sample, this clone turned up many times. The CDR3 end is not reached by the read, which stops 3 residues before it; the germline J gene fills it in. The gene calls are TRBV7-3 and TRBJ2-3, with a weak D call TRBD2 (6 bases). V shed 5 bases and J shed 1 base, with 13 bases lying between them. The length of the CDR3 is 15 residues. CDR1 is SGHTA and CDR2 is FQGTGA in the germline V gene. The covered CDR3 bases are TGTGCCAGCAGCCCGAGCCCTAGCGGCACAGATACG. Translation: CASSPSPSGTDT. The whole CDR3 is CASSPSPSGTDTQYF.

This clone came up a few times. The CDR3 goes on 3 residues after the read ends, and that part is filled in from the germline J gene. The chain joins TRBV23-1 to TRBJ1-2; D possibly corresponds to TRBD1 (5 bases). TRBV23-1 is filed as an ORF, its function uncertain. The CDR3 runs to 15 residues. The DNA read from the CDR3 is TGCGCCAGCAGTCAGACAGAAGCTATATCCTACGAC. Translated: CASSQTEAISYD. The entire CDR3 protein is CASSQTEAISYDYTF.

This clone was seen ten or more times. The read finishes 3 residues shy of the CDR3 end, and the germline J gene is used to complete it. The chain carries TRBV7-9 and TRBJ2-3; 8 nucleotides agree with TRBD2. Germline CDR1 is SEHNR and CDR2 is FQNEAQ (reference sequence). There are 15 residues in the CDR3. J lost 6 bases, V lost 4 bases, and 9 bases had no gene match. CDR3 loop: CASSSLGGRFDTQYF. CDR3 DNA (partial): TGTGCCAGCAGCTCGTTGGGCGGGAGGTTTGATACG.

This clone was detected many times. The CDR3 DNA, read in part, is TGTGCCTGGAGTGGGCTAGCGGGAGGAGAGACG. This gives the protein CAWSGLAGGET. The whole CDR3 reads CAWSGLAGGETQYF. J is TRBJ2-3 and V is TRBV30; 11 bases match TRBD2. The sequence runs out 3 residues before the end of the CDR3; the remainder is reconstructed from the germline J gene. The CDR3 consists of 14 residues. In germline, CDR1 is GTSNPN, CDR2 SVGIG (reference sequence).

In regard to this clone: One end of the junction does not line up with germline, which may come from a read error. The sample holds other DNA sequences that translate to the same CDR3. CDR3 region: CASSPGTNSGNTIYF. CDR3 bases read: TGTGCCAGCAGCCCCGGGACAAACTCTGGAAACACG. The V gene is TRBV16, the J gene TRBJ1-3, with a weak D call TRBD1 (6 bases). The sequence runs out 3 residues before the end of the CDR3; the remainder is reconstructed from the germline J gene. The germline V gene encodes CDR1 KGHSY and CDR2 FQNENV. CDR3 length: 15 residues.

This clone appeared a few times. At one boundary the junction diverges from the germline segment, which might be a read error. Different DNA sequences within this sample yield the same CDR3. The CDR3 DNA, read in part, is TGCGCCAGCAGCTTGGAAAGGGGGCACTCTGGAAACACG. Protein product: CASSLERGHSGNT. The full CDR3 sequence reads CASSLERGHSGNTIYF. This rearrangement joins TRBV5-1 to TRBJ1-3; 7 nucleotides align to TRBD1. The read ends 3 residues shy of where the CDR3 ends; the end is completed using the germline J gene. Per germline, CDR1 SGHRS and CDR2 YFSETQ. The CDR3 is 16 residues long.

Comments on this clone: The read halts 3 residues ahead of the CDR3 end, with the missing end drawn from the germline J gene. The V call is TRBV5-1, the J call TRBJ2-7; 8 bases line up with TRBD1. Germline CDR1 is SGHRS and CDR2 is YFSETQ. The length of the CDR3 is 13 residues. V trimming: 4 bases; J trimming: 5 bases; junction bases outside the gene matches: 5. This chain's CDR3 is CASSVGQVNEQYF. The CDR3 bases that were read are TGCGCCAGCAGCGTGGGACAGGTCAACGAG.

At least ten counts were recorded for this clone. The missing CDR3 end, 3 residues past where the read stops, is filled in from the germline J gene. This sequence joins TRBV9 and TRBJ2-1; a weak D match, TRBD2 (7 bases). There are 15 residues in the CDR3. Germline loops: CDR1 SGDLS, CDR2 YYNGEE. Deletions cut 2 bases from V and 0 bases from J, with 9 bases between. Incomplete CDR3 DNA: TGTGCCAGCAGCGTCCGGGGGGCCTCCTACAATGAG. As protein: CASSVRGASYNE. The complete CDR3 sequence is CASSVRGASYNEQFF.

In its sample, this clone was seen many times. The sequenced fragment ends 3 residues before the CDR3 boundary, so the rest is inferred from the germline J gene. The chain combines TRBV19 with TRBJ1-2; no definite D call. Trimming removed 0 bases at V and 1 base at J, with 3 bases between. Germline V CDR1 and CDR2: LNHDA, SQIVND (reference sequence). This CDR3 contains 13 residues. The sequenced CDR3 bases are TGTGCCAGTAGTATAGACAGTAACTATGGC. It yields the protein CASSIDSNYG. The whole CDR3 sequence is CASSIDSNYGYTF.

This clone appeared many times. The DNA read from the CDR3 is TGTGCCAGCTCACAAGACAGACAAGAGACC. It is translated as CASSQDRQET. The complete CDR3 sequence is CASSQDRQETQYF. This chain connects TRBV18 to TRBJ2-5; tentatively, D is TRBD1 (5 bases). The read ends 3 residues shy of where the CDR3 ends; the end is completed using the germline J gene. This CDR3 has 13 amino acids. Germline V CDR1 and CDR2: KGHSH, LQKENI. Trimming removed 4 bases at V and 2 bases at J, with 8 bases between.

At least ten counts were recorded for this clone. The CDR3 sequence is CASSTRGQGADTQYF. Partial CDR3 DNA: TGCGCCAGCAGCACCCGGGGACAGGGGGCAGATACG. The rearrangement joins TRBV5-1 to TRBJ2-3; 11 nucleotides agree with TRBD1. The sequence runs out 3 residues before the end of the CDR3; the remainder is reconstructed from the germline J gene. The CDR3 consists of 15 residues. The V and J ends lost 4 bases and 4 bases, in that order; junction bases with no gene match: 5. CDR1 SGHRS and CDR2 YFSETQ come from the germline V gene.

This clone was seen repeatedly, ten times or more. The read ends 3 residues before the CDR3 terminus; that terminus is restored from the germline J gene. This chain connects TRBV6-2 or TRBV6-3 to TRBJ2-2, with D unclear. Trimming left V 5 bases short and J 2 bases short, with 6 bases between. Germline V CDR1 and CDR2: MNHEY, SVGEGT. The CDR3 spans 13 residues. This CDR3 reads CASSRHNTGELFF. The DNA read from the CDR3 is TGTGCCAGCAGTCGACACAACACCGGGGAG.

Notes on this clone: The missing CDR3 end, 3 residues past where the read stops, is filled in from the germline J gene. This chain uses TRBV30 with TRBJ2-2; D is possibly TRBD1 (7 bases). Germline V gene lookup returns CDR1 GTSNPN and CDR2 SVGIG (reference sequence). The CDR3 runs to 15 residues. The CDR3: CAWGWAGQPNSPLFF. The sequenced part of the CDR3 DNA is TGTGCCTGGGGTTGGGCGGGACAGCCAAATTCACCG.

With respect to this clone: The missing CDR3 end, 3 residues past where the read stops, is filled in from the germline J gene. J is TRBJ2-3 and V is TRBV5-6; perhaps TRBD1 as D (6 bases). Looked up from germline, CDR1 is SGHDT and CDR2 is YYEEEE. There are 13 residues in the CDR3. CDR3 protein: CASSSQGEETQYF. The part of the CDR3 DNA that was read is TGTGCCAGCAGCTCACAGGGTGAGGAGACG.

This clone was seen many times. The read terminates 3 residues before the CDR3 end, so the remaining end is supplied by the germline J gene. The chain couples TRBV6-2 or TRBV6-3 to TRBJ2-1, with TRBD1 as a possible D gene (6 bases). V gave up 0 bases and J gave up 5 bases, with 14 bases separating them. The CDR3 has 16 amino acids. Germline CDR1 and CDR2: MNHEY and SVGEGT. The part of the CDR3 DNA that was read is TGTGCCAGCAGTTACTCGGGGGCGGGCACCCACAATGAG. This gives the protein CASSYSGAGTHNE. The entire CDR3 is CASSYSGAGTHNEQFF.

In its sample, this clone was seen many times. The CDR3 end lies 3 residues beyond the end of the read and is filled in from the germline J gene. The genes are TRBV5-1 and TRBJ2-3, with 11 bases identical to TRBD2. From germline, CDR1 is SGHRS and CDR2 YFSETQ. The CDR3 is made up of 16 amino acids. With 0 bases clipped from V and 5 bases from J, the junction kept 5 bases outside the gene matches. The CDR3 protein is CASSLGTSGLVDTQYF. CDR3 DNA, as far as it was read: TGCGCCAGCAGCTTGGGGACTAGCGGGCTTGTAGATACG.

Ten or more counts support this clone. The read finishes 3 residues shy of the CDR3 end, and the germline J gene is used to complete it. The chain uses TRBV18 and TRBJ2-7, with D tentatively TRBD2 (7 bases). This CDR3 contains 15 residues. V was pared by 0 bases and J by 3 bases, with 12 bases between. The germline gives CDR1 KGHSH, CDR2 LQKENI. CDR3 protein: CASSPPAGDYYEQYF. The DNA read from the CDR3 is TGTGCCAGCTCACCACCGGCAGGGGACTACTACGAG. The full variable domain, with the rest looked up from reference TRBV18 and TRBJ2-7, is NAGVMQNPRHLVRRRGQEARLRCSPMKGHSHVYWYRQLPEEGLKFMVYLQKENIIDESGMPKERFSAEFPKEGPSILRIQQVVRGDSAAYFCASSPPAGDYYEQYFGPGTRLTVT.

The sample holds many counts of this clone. The CDR3 region is CASSRQGEAFF. Incomplete CDR3 DNA: TGTGCCAGCAGTAGACAGGGTGAA. This chain uses TRBV6-2 or TRBV6-3 with TRBJ1-1; 7 bases map to TRBD1. The read stops 3 residues short of the end of the CDR3; the missing end is completed from the germline J gene. Losses at the gene ends were 5 bases for V and 7 bases for J; bases not matched to a gene: 1. The germline V gene encodes CDR1 MNHEY and CDR2 SVGEGT. The CDR3 consists of 11 residues.

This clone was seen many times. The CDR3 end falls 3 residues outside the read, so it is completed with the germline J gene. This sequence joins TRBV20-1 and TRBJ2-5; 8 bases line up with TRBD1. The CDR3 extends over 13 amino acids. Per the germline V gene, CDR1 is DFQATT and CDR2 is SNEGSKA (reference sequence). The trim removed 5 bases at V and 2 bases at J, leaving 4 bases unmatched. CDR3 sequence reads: CSARGQGQETQYF. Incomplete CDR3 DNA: TGCAGTGCTCGAGGACAGGGTCAAGAGACC.

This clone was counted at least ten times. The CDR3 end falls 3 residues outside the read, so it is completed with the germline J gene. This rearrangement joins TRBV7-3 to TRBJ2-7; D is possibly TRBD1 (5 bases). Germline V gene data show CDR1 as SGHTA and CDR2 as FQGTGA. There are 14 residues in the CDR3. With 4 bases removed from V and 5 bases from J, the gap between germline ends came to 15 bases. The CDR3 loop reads CASSSQPGPHEQYF. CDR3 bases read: TGTGCCAGCAGCTCCCAGCCAGGGCCGCACGAG.

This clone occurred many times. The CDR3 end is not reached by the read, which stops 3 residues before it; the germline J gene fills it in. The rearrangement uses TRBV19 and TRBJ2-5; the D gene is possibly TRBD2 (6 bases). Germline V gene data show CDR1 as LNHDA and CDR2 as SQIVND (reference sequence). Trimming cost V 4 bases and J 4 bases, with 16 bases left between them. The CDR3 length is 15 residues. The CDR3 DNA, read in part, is TGTGCCAGTAGTAGCCGTCGGGGGTCCCTAGAGACC. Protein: CASSSRRGSLET. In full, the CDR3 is CASSSRRGSLETQYF.

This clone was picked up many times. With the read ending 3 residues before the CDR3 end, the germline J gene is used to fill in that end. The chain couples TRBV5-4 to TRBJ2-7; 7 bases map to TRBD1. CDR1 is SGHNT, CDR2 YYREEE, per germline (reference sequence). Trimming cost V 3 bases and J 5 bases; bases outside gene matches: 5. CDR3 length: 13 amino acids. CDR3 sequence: CASSWDRMNEQYF. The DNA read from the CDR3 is TGTGCCAGCAGCTGGGACAGAATGAACGAG.

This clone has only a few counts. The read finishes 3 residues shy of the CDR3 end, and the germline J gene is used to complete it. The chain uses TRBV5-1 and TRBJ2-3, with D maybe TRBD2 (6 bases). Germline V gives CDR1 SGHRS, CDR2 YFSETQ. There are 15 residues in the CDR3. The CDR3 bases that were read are TGCGCCAGCAGCTTGGGCGGGACTCCGGGAGAGACG. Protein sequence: CASSLGGTPGET. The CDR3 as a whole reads CASSLGGTPGETQYF. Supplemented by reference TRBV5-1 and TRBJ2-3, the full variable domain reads KAGVTQTPRYLIKTRGQQVTLSCSPISGHRSVSWYQQTPGQGLQFLFEYFSETQRNKGNFPGRFSGRQFSNSRSEMNVSTLELGDSALYLCASSLGGTPGETQYFGPGTRLTVL.

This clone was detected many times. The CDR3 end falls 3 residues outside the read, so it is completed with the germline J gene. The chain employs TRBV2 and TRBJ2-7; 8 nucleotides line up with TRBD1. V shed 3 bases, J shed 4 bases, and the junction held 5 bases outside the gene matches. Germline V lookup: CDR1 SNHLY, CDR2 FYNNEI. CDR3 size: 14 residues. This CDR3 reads CASSERTGMYEQYF. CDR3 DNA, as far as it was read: TGTGCCAGCAGTGAGAGGACAGGGATGTACGAG.

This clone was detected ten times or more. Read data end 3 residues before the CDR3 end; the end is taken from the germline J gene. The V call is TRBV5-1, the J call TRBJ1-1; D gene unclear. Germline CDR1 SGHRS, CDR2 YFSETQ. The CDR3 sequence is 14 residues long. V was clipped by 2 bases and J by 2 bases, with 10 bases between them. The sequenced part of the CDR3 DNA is TGCGCCAGCAGCTTCAGAGAGGGTAACACTGAA. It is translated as CASSFREGNTE. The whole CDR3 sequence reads CASSFREGNTEAFF.